These 2 T cell receptor beta chains originate from one sample sequenced in a study of T-cell reconstitution after alpha-beta-depleted transplantation in children. The authors prepared the TCRbeta library with unique molecular identifiers. TCRdb re-analysed the PCR reads in MiXCR, keeping a single row per CDR3 protein. The table shows roughly 610,000 distinct CDR3 sequences, with roughly a tenth occurring only once. The specimen comprised PBMCs from the stem cell graft donor, sampled from the stem cell graft. These receptors were collected from a human donor who donated a stem cell graft to a child with acute myeloid leukemia.

This clonotype was recorded a few times. The chain combines TRBV30 with TRBJ2-7; D is possibly TRBD1 (6 bases). CDR3 length: 15 residues. The germline CDR1 and CDR2 sequences are GTSNPN and SVGIG (reference sequence). V was clipped by 2 bases and J by 4 bases, with 18 bases between them. The CDR3 reads CAWSSQGGIGYEQYF. The DNA for the CDR3 is TGTGCCTGGAGTTCGCAAGGGGGAATCGGTTACGAGCAGTACTTC. Looking up the rest from reference TRBV30 and TRBJ2-7 gives the full variable domain: SQTIHQWPATLVQPVGSPLSLECTVEGTSNPNLYWYRQAAGRGLQLLFYSVGIGQISSEVPQNLSASRPQDRQFILSSKKLLLSDSGFYLCAWSSQGGIGYEQYFGPGTRLTVT.

This clonotype was recorded many times. The chain couples TRBV29-1 to TRBJ1-1; D is ambiguous. The CDR3 loop spans 13 amino acids. Trimming cost V 2 bases and J 8 bases, with 15 bases left between them. Germline CDR1 and CDR2: SQVTM and ANQGSEA. The CDR3 loop is CSVESRQLSEAFF. As DNA, the CDR3 is TGCAGCGTTGAATCAAGGCAGTTGTCCGAAGCTTTCTTT. The complete variable domain, with remaining parts taken from reference TRBV29-1 and TRBJ1-1, reads SAVISQKPSRDICQRGTSLTIQCQVDSQVTMMFWYRQQPGQSLTLIATANQGSEATYESGFVIDKFPISRPNLTFSTLTVSNMSPEDSSIYLCSVESRQLSEAFFGQGTRLTVV.